The 25 T cell receptor beta chains below all came from one sample that was sequenced in a study of T-cell reconstitution after alpha-beta-depleted transplantation in children. The TCRbeta library was prepared with unique molecular identifiers. Each CDR3 protein is one row after TCRdb ran MiXCR on the PCR reads. The sample lists roughly 310,000 distinct CDR3 sequences, 20% to 30% occurring once. This material consisted of PBMCs, mostly from graft donor cells, taken 180 days after TCRalphabeta/CD19-depleted stem cell transplant. All receptors derive from a male patient younger than 18 who had a stem cell transplant for acute lymphoblastic leukemia, so the T cells may come from the graft donor.

In the case of this clonotype: The CDR3 does not close with the conserved phenylalanine or tryptophan, likely indicating a read error. The rearrangement joins TRBV12-3 or TRBV12-4 to TRBJ2-7, with D maybe TRBD1 (5 bases). The CDR3 is 14 residues long. The V end was cut by 6 bases, the J end by 3 bases, with 15 bases between. CDR3 in amino acids: CASSNRRLYYEQYI. Written as DNA, the CDR3 is TGTGCCAGCAGCAACAGGCGCCTCTACTACGAGCAGTACATC.

V gene TRBV12-3 or TRBV12-4 combines with J gene TRBJ1-6, with D possibly being TRBD1 (5 bases). The CDR3 consists of 15 residues. The V end was cut by 4 bases, the J end by 4 bases, with 11 bases between. The CDR3, as DNA: TGTGCCAGCAGTTCGGGACTGTCTTATAATTCACCCCTCCACTTT. Translation gives CASSSGLSYNSPLHF.

This chain links TRBV11-1 with TRBJ1-5; unclear D gene. The length of the CDR3 is 14 residues. Germline CDR1 reads SGHAT; CDR2 reads FQDESV (reference sequence). The V end was cut by 5 bases, the J end by 4 bases, with 12 bases between. CDR3 sequence reads: CASSRSGLNQPQHF. CDR3 coding DNA: TGTGCCAGCAGCCGGTCGGGGTTGAATCAGCCCCAGCATTTT.

The chain combines TRBV2 with TRBJ2-3, with a weak D call TRBD1 (5 bases). The CDR3 extends over 14 amino acids. V was clipped by 4 bases and J by 3 bases, with 11 bases between them. Germline V gene data show CDR1 as SNHLY and CDR2 as FYNNEI. The CDR3 region is CASSGPGYTDTQYF. Written as DNA, the CDR3 is TGTGCCAGCAGTGGGCCAGGGTATACAGATACGCAGTATTTT.

The chain combines TRBV15 with TRBJ2-5; no definite D call. The CDR3 consists of 12 residues. CDR1 is LNHNV, CDR2 YYDKDF, per germline (reference sequence). Trimming removed 1 base from V and 4 bases from J, with 4 bases in between. The CDR3 DNA reads as TGTGCCACCAGCAGAGGTGGAGAGACCCAGTACTTC. Protein: CATSRGGETQYF.

The chain couples TRBV6-1 to TRBJ2-4; 7 bases agree with TRBD1. The V and J ends lost 4 bases and 3 bases, in that order; junction bases with no gene match: 3. Per germline, CDR1 MNHNS and CDR2 SASEGT. The CDR3 sequence is 14 residues long. The CDR3 nucleotides are TGTGCCAGCAGTGGGGACAGACGCAAAAACATTCAGTACTTC. Translated: CASSGDRRKNIQYF.

This clonotype was detected only a few times. The genes are TRBV10-3 and TRBJ2-7; 9 bases line up with TRBD2. The CDR3 extends over 11 amino acids. Per the germline V gene, CDR1 is ENHRY and CDR2 is SYGVKD. After removal of 8 bases from V and 7 bases from J, the junction contained 3 bases not matched to a gene. This CDR3 is CAIRGREEQYF. CDR3 nucleotides: TGTGCCATCCGCGGGAGGGAAGAGCAGTACTTC.

CDR3 region: CASSLGRTGDLSGQYF. The CDR3, as DNA: TGCGCCAGCAGCTTGGGACGGACAGGGGATTTGTCGGGGCAGTACTTC. This chain links TRBV5-1 with TRBJ2-7; TRBD1 aligns across 9 bases. V dropped 0 bases and J dropped 9; count of bases not matched to a gene: 13. Germline CDR1 is SGHRS and CDR2 is YFSETQ. The CDR3 contains 16 residues.

This clonotype was counted ten times or more. This chain links TRBV7-2 with TRBJ2-5; D is possibly TRBD2 (6 bases). The CDR3 spans 14 residues. Trimming took 4 bases from V and 5 from J, leaving 14 bases between them. Germline lookup yields CDR1 SGHTA and CDR2 FQGNSA. CDR3 in DNA: TGTGCCAGCAGCTCCGCGGGGCTGGGGGAGACCCAGTACTTC. Translated, it gives CASSSAGLGETQYF.

In its sample, this clonotype was seen a few times. A read error may produce the germline difference seen at one junction end. The chain links TRBV20-1 to TRBJ2-7; D not certain. Germline values: CDR1 DFQATT, CDR2 SNEGSKA (reference sequence). The CDR3 is 13 amino acids. Written as DNA, the CDR3 is TGCAGTGCCAGAGAGCCGAGCTCCTACGAGCAGTACTTC. Protein sequence: CSAREPSSYEQYF.

This chain joins TRBV7-9 and TRBJ2-5; D unresolved. Germline CDR1 reads SEHNR; CDR2 reads FQNEAQ (reference sequence). Trimming cost V 3 bases and J 2 bases, with 10 bases left between them. This CDR3 has 14 amino acids. CDR3 amino acids: CASSLANGQETQYF. CDR3 nucleotides: TGTGCCAGCAGCTTGGCTAACGGTCAAGAGACCCAGTACTTC.

A single count supports this clonotype. This chain joins TRBV6-4 and TRBJ2-1; unclear D gene. In germline, CDR1 is MRHNA, CDR2 SNTAGT. The CDR3 covers 11 residues. With 8 bases removed from V and 5 bases from J, the gap between germline ends came to 7 bases. The CDR3 nucleotides are TGTGCCAGCGCCCAAAACAATGAGCAGTTCTTC. It specifies CASAQNNEQFF.

In DNA, the CDR3 is TGTGCCAGCAGCGCCCCGCGGGAGGGGACAGATACGCAGTATTTT. Amino acid sequence: CASSAPREGTDTQYF. The rearrangement joins TRBV5-6 to TRBJ2-3; 9 bases are a match to TRBD2. There are 15 residues in the CDR3. CDR1 and CDR2 (germline): SGHDT, YYEEEE. Losses at the gene ends were 4 bases for V and 3 bases for J; bases not matched to a gene: 6.

This rearrangement joins TRBV5-6 to TRBJ2-7, with D tentatively TRBD1 (5 bases). This CDR3 region has 15 residues. V lost 2 bases to trimming and J lost 5 bases, with 17 bases between them. Germline V gene lookup returns CDR1 SGHDT and CDR2 YYEEEE. The DNA for the CDR3 is TGTGCCAGCAGCTTCTATATGACAGCGCCCGACGAGCAGTACTTC. It codes for CASSFYMTAPDEQYF.

The V and J genes are TRBV7-3 and TRBJ2-3; unclear D gene. Germline CDR1 SGHTA, CDR2 FQGTGA. With 5 bases removed from V and 6 bases from J, the gap between germline ends came to 12 bases. The CDR3 loop spans 13 amino acids. This CDR3 reads CASSERAFDTQYF. CDR3 coding DNA: TGTGCCAGCAGCGAAAGGGCCTTCGATACGCAGTATTTT.

The table lists this clonotype with a count of one. The chain uses TRBV27 and TRBJ2-5; D gene uncertain. The CDR3 totals 14 residues. The germline V and J ends were trimmed by 8 bases and 5 bases, with 18 bases remaining between them. Germline V lookup: CDR1 MNHEY, CDR2 SMNVEV (reference sequence). CDR3 nucleotide sequence: TGTGCCAGCGACCCTTCCGCGAAAGTGGAGACCCAGTACTTC. Amino acids: CASDPSAKVETQYF.

This clonotype was detected only a few times. The V gene is TRBV28, the J gene TRBJ1-2; weak D call: TRBD1 (6 bases). V lost 5 bases and J 4 bases, leaving 14 bases between the germline ends. CDR1 and CDR2 from the germline V gene are MDHEN and SYDVKM. The CDR3 has 14 amino acids. In DNA form, the CDR3 reads TGTGCCAGCAGTCGGGCAGGGGCACTCTATGGCTACACCTTC. Translation: CASSRAGALYGYTF.

The chain couples TRBV15 to TRBJ2-5, with D possibly TRBD2 on 6 matching bases. Germline-derived CDR1 and CDR2 are LNHNV and YYDKDF (reference sequence). The CDR3 extends over 14 amino acids. V was clipped by 3 bases and J by 1 base, with 9 bases between them. CDR3 amino acids: CATSRERAQETQYF. Written as DNA, the CDR3 is TGTGCCACCAGCAGGGAGCGGGCCCAAGAGACCCAGTACTTC.

In its sample, this clonotype was seen a few times. The J gene is TRBJ2-1, the V gene TRBV5-1, with D perhaps TRBD2 (6 bases). Germline CDR1 SGHRS, CDR2 YFSETQ. V lost 7 bases, J lost 4 bases, and 12 bases lay in between. This CDR3 is 13 amino acids long. CDR3 region: CASVGGFYNEQFF. The CDR3 DNA reads as TGCGCCAGCGTCGGGGGATTTTACAATGAGCAGTTCTTC.

The chain carries TRBV5-1 and TRBJ2-3; tentatively, D is TRBD2 (7 bases). The CDR3 extends over 14 amino acids. CDR1 and CDR2 from the germline V gene are SGHRS and YFSETQ. Trimming took 3 bases from V and 5 from J, leaving 13 bases between them. For the CDR3, the DNA is TGCGCCAGCAGCTCCCGGGGGGCTGTAGATACGCAGTATTTT. Translated: CASSSRGAVDTQYF.

The V gene is TRBV27, the J gene TRBJ1-5; D gene ambiguous. The CDR3 has 15 amino acids. CDR1 is MNHEY, CDR2 SMNVEV, per germline (reference sequence). V lost 2 bases and J lost 0, with 8 bases in between. The CDR3 sequence: CASSLVGYSNQPQHF. CDR3 in DNA: TGTGCCAGCAGTTTAGTGGGATATAGCAATCAGCCCCAGCATTTT.

The CDR3 loop reads CASSFGGADTDTQYF. In DNA form, the CDR3 reads TGTGCCAGCAGCTTCGGCGGGGCTGACACAGATACGCAGTATTTT. The rearrangement uses TRBV7-9 and TRBJ2-3; possible D gene TRBD2, 6 bases. CDR1 and CDR2 from the germline V gene are SEHNR and FQNEAQ (reference sequence). This CDR3 contains 15 residues. V dropped 3 bases and J dropped 2 bases, with 12 bases sitting between them. Complete variable domain (other parts from reference TRBV7-9 and TRBJ2-3): DTGVSQNPRHKITKRGQNVTFRCDPISEHNRLYWYRQTLGQGPEFLTYFQNEAQLEKSRLLSDRFSAERPKGSFSTLEIQRTEQGDSAMYLCASSFGGADTDTQYFGPGTRLTVL.

This clonotype was detected once. This rearrangement joins TRBV20-1 to TRBJ1-6; maybe TRBD1 (5 bases). Germline CDR1 is DFQATT and CDR2 is SNEGSKA (reference sequence). This CDR3 contains 13 residues. V lost 5 bases to trimming and J lost 7 bases, with 12 bases between them. CDR3 sequence reads: CSAVDTLNSPLHF. The CDR3 coding sequence is TGCAGTGCTGTGGACACCTTAAATTCACCCCTCCACTTT.

This clonotype was detected only a few times. This rearrangement joins TRBV10-1 to TRBJ2-3; the match to TRBD2 covers 8 bases. The ends lost 6 bases at V and 5 bases at J; junction bases unmatched: 7. Germline CDR1 and CDR2: WNHNN and SYGVQD (reference sequence). The CDR3 is made up of 14 amino acids. The CDR3 bases are TGCGCCAGCAGAAGCGGGAGAGTTGGAGATACGCAGTATTTT. It is translated as CASRSGRVGDTQYF.

This clonotype was counted at least ten times. The gene calls are TRBV5-1 and TRBJ2-4; 10 bases agree with TRBD1. From germline, CDR1 is SGHRS and CDR2 YFSETQ. The CDR3 sequence is 16 residues long. V trimming: 4 bases; J trimming: 1 base; junction bases outside the gene matches: 5. Here the CDR3 DNA reads TGCGCCAGCAGCATGACAGGGGGCACGGCCAAAAACATTCAGTACTTC. Encoded protein: CASSMTGGTAKNIQYF.